The 10 T cell receptor beta chains below come from one sample, sequenced in a study of cytomegalovirus exposure and HLA in healthy donors. The PCR had 60 Vbeta and 13 Jbeta primers. The repertoire was sequenced with immunoSEQ multiplex PCR; TCRdb's copy has only in-frame clones and lacks some. The sample holds roughly 120,000 clones; roughly four fifths are singletons and the top ten take about 10%. Source material: PBMCs. These receptors were obtained from a male donor in good health and CMV-seropositive.

This clone showed up just once. The chain couples TRBV11-3 to TRBJ1-1, with 8 bases that match TRBD1. Germline assignment: CDR1 SGHNT and CDR2 YENEEA. J gave up 8 bases and V 5 bases, and 7 bases lay outside the gene matches. This CDR3 comprises 13 residues. The CDR3 DNA reads TGTGCCAGCAGCGTGGACAGGGAGACGGAAGCTTTCTTT. Translating gives CASSVDRETEAFF.

This chain uses TRBV7-3 with TRBJ2-7; maybe TRBD1 (6 bases). Germline lookup yields CDR1 SGHTA and CDR2 FQGTGA. The CDR3 is 15 residues long. V lost 5 bases and J lost 4, with 18 bases in between. CDR3 region: CASSPSPPGAYEQYF. The CDR3 nucleotides read TGTGCCAGCAGCCCCTCCCCCCCAGGGGCGTACGAGCAGTACTTC.

The V call is TRBV7-9, the J call TRBJ1-3; 9 positions agree with TRBD1. Germline CDR1 SEHNR, CDR2 FQNEAQ (reference sequence). V shed 5 bases, J shed 9 bases, and the junction held 11 bases outside the gene matches. The CDR3 runs 15 residues. This CDR3 reads CASSGAGTGFSTIYF. For the CDR3, the DNA is TGTGCCAGCAGCGGGGCCGGGACAGGGTTTAGCACCATATATTTT.

The chain combines TRBV21-1 with TRBJ2-7; no DNA check was done on the table's D call, TRBD1. TRBV21-1 is an annotated pseudogene. This CDR3 contains 14 residues. The CDR3 DNA reads TGTGCCAGCAGTCCCGGGACAGGGGTCAGCGAGCAGTACTTC. As protein: CASSPGTGVSEQYF.

The chain's CDR3 is CASNRGSLRWGYGYTF. Written as DNA, the CDR3 is TGTGCCAGCAATAGGGGTTCTTTGCGTTGGGGCTATGGCTACACCTTC. This sequence joins TRBV28 and TRBJ1-2, with D possibly TRBD1 on 5 matching bases. V shed 7 bases and J shed 4 bases, with 22 bases lying between them. Germline values: CDR1 MDHEN, CDR2 SYDVKM. The length of the CDR3 is 16 residues.

This clone appeared a single time. This chain links TRBV7-2 with TRBJ1-5, with D unresolved. This CDR3 spans 13 amino acids. Germline V CDR1 and CDR2: SGHTA, FQGNSA. The germline V and J ends were trimmed by 1 base and 6 bases, with 7 bases remaining between them. The CDR3 nucleotides are TGTGCCAGCAGCTTAGAGTATAGTCAGCCCCAGCATTTT. It codes for CASSLEYSQPQHF.

The V call is TRBV10-3, the J call TRBJ1-4; TRBD1 is a possible D gene (5 bases). From germline, CDR1 is ENHRY and CDR2 SYGVKD. V was shortened by 3 bases and J by 5 bases, with 16 bases between the two germline ends. The CDR3 covers 16 residues. The DNA of the CDR3 is TGTGCCATCAGTGAATCGGACAACTCACTCAATGAAAAACTGTTTTTT. Residues: CAISESDNSLNEKLFF.

The chain carries TRBV7-9 and TRBJ1-5; no definite D call. V lost 5 bases and J lost 0, with 11 bases in between. Germline V gene sequence: CDR1 SEHNR, CDR2 FQNEAQ (reference sequence). The CDR3 totals 15 residues. The DNA of the CDR3 is TGTGCCAGCAGCCCCCTGGGCCATAGCAATCAGCCCCAGCATTTT. This gives the protein CASSPLGHSNQPQHF.

The chain uses TRBV2 and TRBJ1-2; 9 nucleotides agree with TRBD1. Germline lookup yields CDR1 SNHLY and CDR2 FYNNEI. J gave up 5 bases and V 5 bases, and 3 bases lay outside the gene matches. The CDR3 has 13 residues. The CDR3 DNA is TGTGCCAGCAGTCCTGACAGGGGGTATGGCTACACCTTC. Amino acids: CASSPDRGYGYTF. The full variable domain, completed using reference TRBV2 and TRBJ1-2, is EPEVTQTPSHQVTQMGQEVILRCVPISNHLYFYWYRQILGQKVEFLVSFYNNEISEKSEIFDDQFSVERPDGSNFTLKIRSTKLEDSAMYFCASSPDRGYGYTFGSGTRLTVV.

The chain joins TRBV5-5 to TRBJ2-5; TRBD1 aligns across 9 bases. The germline gives CDR1 SGHKS, CDR2 YYEKEE (reference sequence). The CDR3 covers 14 residues. Unmatched junction bases numbered 4, after V lost 4 bases and J lost 3 bases. This CDR3 is CASSPGQGKETQYF. CDR3 in DNA: TGTGCCAGCAGCCCCGGACAGGGGAAAGAGACCCAGTACTTC.